The TCR beta chain under discussion was sequenced for a study of T-cell reconstitution after alpha-beta-depleted transplantation in children (dated by TCRdb to about 2016). General notes on the study: Using TCR repertoire profiling, the study quantitatively followed how T-cell immune reconstitution unfolded in children after TCRalphabeta/CD19-depleted allogeneic hematopoietic cell transplantation.

There are 16 amino acids in the CDR3, from cysteine to phenylalanine inclusive. Only the CDR3 DNA is retained, 48 bases long and in frame from the first base. A distance of 15 bases separates the germline ends of V and J, which lose 0 bases and 3 bases respectively. The germline V gene (reference sequence) supplies CDR1 DFQATT and CDR2 SNEGSKA. On this clonotype: Its antigen specificity is not known. No much larger clonotype is one base removed from it; base qualities were not supplied.

General findings and caveats noted by the study authors: Over the following months the frequencies of hyperexpanded clones went down, and after one year T-cell counts and TCRbeta diversity were mostly credited to newly produced T cells. The apparently early alphabetaT-cell count recovery about two months after transplant was reportedly dependent on only several hundred rapidly expanded clones derived from non-depleted graft cells. The high TCRbeta diversity at day 60 in some patients was ascribed to recipient T cells and intrathymic progenitors that had survived conditioning.

The library was obtained by PCR. The sample was run on an Illumina HiSeq 2500. TCR libraries were prepared with molecular barcoding, using unique molecular identifiers to normalize TCRbeta repertoire quantification. The public reads were reanalyzed by TCRdb: fastp trimming at Q25, MiXCR alignment, in-frame beta chains only. Rows with one shared CDR3 protein collapse into an entry with the most common genes and DNA. The sample table holds 200,000 or so distinct CDR3 sequences, of which just under 6.5% were seen once. Of the sample, 4.5% is held by the ten largest clones. The sample's treatment or condition label, in plain terms: allogeneic hematopoietic cell transplantation with graft depleted of TCRalphabeta T cells and CD19 B cells. TCRalphabeta/CD19-depleted allogeneic hematopoietic cell grafts were given to the transplant recipients, all of whom were children.

This material consisted of PBMCs, taken before TCRalphabeta/CD19-depleted stem cell transplant. This receptor was identified in a girl under two years old with combined immunodeficiency, due to receive a stem cell transplant. The chain employs TRBV20-1 and TRBJ2-1, and the D gene may be TRBD2, 6 bases matching. The DNA sequence follows: TGCAGTGCTAGAGATCTGCGGGGTGAGAGCTACAATGAGCAGTTCTTC. Its product reads: CSARDLRGESYNEQFF.